The 27 T cell receptor beta chains in this list originate from one sample, sequenced in a study of OX40 agonist ivuxolimab in advanced cancers. Sequencing used immunoSEQ multiplex PCR; TCRdb keeps in-frame clones, though not all of them. The profile shows tens of thousands of clones, around nine tenths of them singletons. Specimen: CD4+ or CD8+ T cells sorted from blood, collected in a trial of the OX40 agonist ivuxolimab. These TCRs come from an adult with an advanced solid tumor such as melanoma, head and neck, liver or kidney cancer.

This clone is medium-sized by share. Other DNA sequences in this sample translate to the same CDR3. This CDR3 is CASSVEGTNTEAFF. DNA of the CDR3: TGTGCCAGCAGCGTTGAGGGCACGAACACTGAAGCTTTCTTT. The V and J genes are TRBV9 and TRBJ1-1; D gene uncertain. The CDR3 runs 14 residues. Germline V gene lookup returns CDR1 SGDLS and CDR2 YYNGEE. Trimming pared 2 bases from V and 1 base from J, leaving 9 bases between.

J is TRBJ2-3 and V is TRBV7-6; TRBD2 agrees at 12 bases. CDR1 is SGHVS, CDR2 FNYEAQ, per germline. The CDR3 length is 16 residues. V gave up 1 base and J gave up 4 bases; unmatched junction bases: 3. The DNA for the CDR3 is TGTGCCAGCAGCTTAGTTTCTAGCGGGGGGGCAGATACGCAGTATTTT. This codes for CASSLVSSGGADTQYF.

The chain carries TRBV27 and TRBJ1-1, with TRBD1 matching 8 bases. Germline V gene data show CDR1 as MNHEY and CDR2 as SMNVEV (reference sequence). With 7 bases clipped from V and 5 bases from J, the junction kept 9 bases outside the gene matches. The CDR3 has 14 amino acids. DNA for the CDR3: TGTGCCAGCACAAGAGGACAGGGAAGAACTGAAGCTTTCTTT. It translates to CASTRGQGRTEAFF.

The J gene is TRBJ1-6, the V gene TRBV7-6; D perhaps matches TRBD1 (5 bases). The CDR3 is 15 residues long. V was pared by 3 bases and J by 1 base, with 7 bases between. Germline lookup yields CDR1 SGHVS and CDR2 FNYEAQ. The CDR3 is CASSFGGSYNSPLHF. CDR3 in DNA: TGTGCCAGCAGCTTCGGGGGATCCTATAATTCACCCCTCCACTTT.

The V gene is TRBV4-1, the J gene TRBJ1-5, with 8 bases aligning to TRBD1. Germline V gene sequence: CDR1 MGHRA, CDR2 YSYEKL. The V gene end was trimmed by 4 bases and the J gene end by 6 bases; junction bases not matched to a gene: 5. The length of the CDR3 is 14 residues. CDR3 residues: CASSRQGTLQPQHF. CDR3 DNA sequence: TGCGCCAGCAGCCGACAGGGGACTCTTCAGCCCCAGCATTTT.

The V call is TRBV5-4, the J call TRBJ2-7; 7 bases fit TRBD2. The CDR3 length is 14 residues. Germline values: CDR1 SGHNT, CDR2 YYREEE (reference sequence). V lost 2 bases, J lost 3 bases, and 5 bases stayed unmatched. CDR3 nucleotides: TGTGCCAGCAGCTTAGGGACTACCAGCTACGAGCAGTACTTC. It yields the protein CASSLGTTSYEQYF.

The chain carries TRBV27 and TRBJ2-7; D is unclear. The CDR3 has 13 amino acids. Trimming took off 4 bases at V and 2 bases at J, with 9 bases between the two ends. Germline assignment: CDR1 MNHEY and CDR2 SMNVEV (reference sequence). The CDR3 is CASSYSIAYEQYF. CDR3 in DNA: TGTGCCAGCAGTTACTCGATAGCCTACGAGCAGTACTTC.

The chain carries TRBV10-3 and TRBJ1-1; no firm D call. The CDR3 spans 14 residues. Germline V lookup: CDR1 ENHRY, CDR2 SYGVKD. Deletions cut 3 bases from V and 6 bases from J, with 14 bases between. CDR3 DNA: TGTGCCATCAGTGACCCCACTGACGGCGCTGAAGCTTTCTTT. Its protein is CAISDPTDGAEAFF.

The rearrangement joins TRBV29-1 to TRBJ2-7; D might be TRBD1 (6 bases). Germline loops: CDR1 SQVTM, CDR2 ANQGSEA. Deletions cut 4 bases from V and 1 base from J, with 11 bases between. The CDR3 runs to 13 residues. Written as DNA, the CDR3 is TGCAGCGTTGGGGCAGGGGAGTCCTACGAGCAGTACTTC. It codes for CSVGAGESYEQYF.

The V gene is TRBV28, the J gene TRBJ1-4; D call uncertain. Trimming left V 11 bases short and J 8 bases short, with 21 bases between. The CDR3 covers 14 residues. Germline CDR1 is MDHEN and CDR2 is SYDVKM. CDR3 loop: CAATSDPFWEKLFF. CDR3 sequence (DNA): TGTGCCGCGACCTCCGACCCTTTCTGGGAAAAACTGTTTTTT.

This chain connects TRBV9 to TRBJ1-1; maybe TRBD1 (5 bases). The V and J ends lost 7 bases and 3 bases respectively, with 7 bases between them. The CDR3 has 11 amino acids. Germline V gives CDR1 SGDLS, CDR2 YYNGEE. Written as DNA, the CDR3 is TGTGCCAGCGGGGGGGACACTGAAGCTTTCTTT. Translation: CASGGDTEAFF.

V and J are TRBV5-5 and TRBJ2-7; D may correspond to TRBD1 or TRBD2 (5 bases each). V was trimmed by 4 bases and J by 3 bases, leaving 11 bases between them. This CDR3 has 13 residues. From germline, CDR1 is SGHKS and CDR2 YYEKEE (reference sequence). The DNA of the CDR3 is TGTGCCAGCAGCACGGGACGGAACTACGAGCAGTACTTC. This translates into CASSTGRNYEQYF.

This clone showed up just once. The chain uses TRBV9 and TRBJ2-1; the match to TRBD2 covers 9 bases. The CDR3 spans 16 residues. Germline CDR1 and CDR2: SGDLS and YYNGEE. V shed 0 bases, J shed 8 bases, and the junction held 9 bases outside the gene matches. The CDR3 reads CASSVGNSGGEDEQFF. CDR3 coding DNA: TGTGCCAGCAGCGTAGGTAATAGCGGGGGAGAAGATGAGCAGTTCTTC. The variable domain in full, with the rest retrieved from reference TRBV9 and TRBJ2-1, is DSGVTQTPKHLITATGQRVTLRCSPRSGDLSVYWYQQSLDQGLQFLIQYYNGEERAKGNILERFSAQQFPDLHSELNLSSLELGDSALYFCASSVGNSGGEDEQFFGPGTRLTVL.

The chain has TRBV19 and TRBJ2-1, with 7 bases fitting TRBD2. The CDR3 totals 15 residues. V lost 3 bases to trimming and J lost 0 bases; unmatched junction nucleotides: 2. Germline values: CDR1 LNHDA, CDR2 SQIVND (reference sequence). CDR3 bases: TGTGCCAGTAGTATGGGGGGGAGCTCCTACAATGAGCAGTTCTTC. Protein product: CASSMGGSSYNEQFF.

The CDR3 reads CSVDFLNTGELFF. Written as DNA, the CDR3 is TGCAGCGTTGATTTTTTGAACACCGGGGAGCTGTTTTTT. This chain links TRBV29-1 with TRBJ2-2; no clear D gene. Germline-derived CDR1 and CDR2 are SQVTM and ANQGSEA. Trimming removed 3 bases from V and 1 base from J, with 6 bases in between. The CDR3 spans 13 residues.

The chain links TRBV7-3 to TRBJ1-1; perhaps TRBD1 as D (5 bases). With 0 bases removed from V and 0 bases from J, the gap between germline ends came to 14 bases. CDR3 length: 17 residues. Looked up from germline, CDR1 is SGHTA and CDR2 is FQGTGA. The CDR3 sequence is CASSLTWGLAMNTEAFF. Written as DNA, the CDR3 is TGTGCCAGCAGCTTAACGTGGGGACTAGCGATGAACACTGAAGCTTTCTTT.

This clone was observed once. V usage is TRBV7-9 and J usage is TRBJ1-1; perhaps TRBD1 as D (6 bases). Germline V CDR1 and CDR2: SEHNR, FQNEAQ (reference sequence). This CDR3 is 15 amino acids long. V lost 6 bases, J lost 0 bases, and 14 bases lay in between. Here the CDR3 DNA reads TGTGCCAGCAGGCGGACAGCGCCCATGAACACTGAAGCTTTCTTT. Translating it yields CASRRTAPMNTEAFF.

V gene TRBV7-6 combines with J gene TRBJ2-2; a weak D match, TRBD1 (5 bases). CDR1 is SGHVS and CDR2 is FNYEAQ in the germline V gene. The CDR3 has 13 residues. V was shortened by 0 bases and J by 6 bases, with 5 bases between the two germline ends. CDR3 bases: TGTGCCAGCAGCTTAGCGGGGCCCGGGGAGCTGTTTTTT. It codes for CASSLAGPGELFF.

The J gene is TRBJ2-3, the V gene TRBV27; D gene unclear. Germline-derived CDR1 and CDR2 are MNHEY and SMNVEV (reference sequence). V was cut by 3 bases and J by 2 bases, with 9 bases left in between. CDR3 size: 14 residues. CDR3 nucleotides: TGTGCCAGCAGTTTTCGGATTTTCACAGATACGCAGTATTTT. Amino acid sequence: CASSFRIFTDTQYF.

On this clone itself: The junction differs from germline at one of its ends, possibly a read error. The chain employs TRBV6-5 and TRBJ2-2; no clear D gene. Germline-derived CDR1 and CDR2 are MNHEY and SVGAGI. There are 14 residues in the CDR3. The CDR3 is CASSPGANPGELFF. The DNA of the CDR3 is TGTGCCAGCAGTCCAGGAGCGAACCCCGGGGAGCTGTTTTTT.

For the CDR3, the DNA is TGTGCCTGGAGTGTACCCCGGGACAGGGGGTTTAAACTGTTTTTT. It specifies CAWSVPRDRGFKLFF. V usage is TRBV30 and J usage is TRBJ1-4; 11 positions match TRBD1. The germline V gene encodes CDR1 GTSNPN and CDR2 SVGIG (reference sequence). The CDR3 contains 15 residues. Germline trimming cut 0 bases from V and 11 bases from J; bases unmatched to any gene: 8.

This chain connects TRBV5-4 to TRBJ2-7; 8 bases align to TRBD2. Per germline, CDR1 SGHNT and CDR2 YYREEE (reference sequence). V lost 0 bases and J lost 4; bases outside the gene matches: 6. The CDR3 contains 15 residues. In DNA, the CDR3 is TGTGCCAGCAGCTTGGGGGTCGGGGGGGAATACGAGCAGTACTTC. Residues: CASSLGVGGEYEQYF.

In its sample, this clone was seen once. The rearrangement joins TRBV19 to TRBJ1-1, with D maybe TRBD1 (6 bases). This CDR3 has 12 amino acids. Deletions cut 8 bases from V and 11 bases from J, with 18 bases between. The germline CDR1 and CDR2 sequences are LNHDA and SQIVND (reference sequence). CDR3 in amino acids: CASQEGVQEAFF. Here the CDR3 DNA reads TGTGCCAGTCAGGAGGGGGTTCAGGAGGCTTTCTTT. Using reference TRBV19 and TRBJ1-1 for the parts outside the CDR3, the full variable domain is DGGITQSPKYLFRKEGQNVTLSCEQNLNHDAMYWYRQDPGQGLRLIYYSQIVNDFQKGDIAEGYSVSREKKESFPLTVTSAQKNPTAFYLCASQEGVQEAFFGQGTRLTVV.

The chain combines TRBV9 with TRBJ2-7; weak D call: TRBD1 (6 bases). The CDR3 runs 14 residues. V shed 3 bases and J shed 0 bases, with 10 bases lying between them. Germline assignment: CDR1 SGDLS and CDR2 YYNGEE. CDR3 coding DNA: TGTGCCAGCAGCGGGACAGTTAACTCCTACGAGCAGTACTTC. Amino acid sequence: CASSGTVNSYEQYF.

V is TRBV18 and J is TRBJ1-2; 7 positions agree with TRBD1. The CDR3 consists of 13 residues. Germline CDR1 and CDR2: KGHSH and LQKENI. After removal of 2 bases from V and 9 bases from J, the junction contained 6 bases not matched to a gene. CDR3 DNA: TGTGCCAGCTCACCAGACCCCAGGGGGAGCTACACCTTC. Its protein is CASSPDPRGSYTF. Using reference TRBV18 and TRBJ1-2 for the parts outside the CDR3, the full variable domain is NAGVMQNPRHLVRRRGQEARLRCSPMKGHSHVYWYRQLPEEGLKFMVYLQKENIIDESGMPKERFSAEFPKEGPSILRIQQVVRGDSAAYFCASSPDPRGSYTFGSGTRLTVV.

This clone was seen more than once but under ten times. The genes are TRBV11-3 and TRBJ1-4; TRBD1 agrees at 10 bases. Losses at the gene ends were 2 bases for V and 8 bases for J; bases not matched to a gene: 5. Per the germline V gene, CDR1 is SGHNT and CDR2 is YENEEA. The CDR3 totals 15 residues. The CDR3 reads CASSLWTGGSEKLFF. The CDR3 bases are TGTGCCAGCAGCTTATGGACAGGGGGGAGCGAAAAACTGTTTTTT.

In this sample, this clone turned up once. In nucleotides, the CDR3 is TGTGCCAGCAGTTACTCCGTCTGGCAGGGCCTCAACGAGCAGTACTTC. Residues: CASSYSVWQGLNEQYF. The chain couples TRBV6-5 to TRBJ2-7; TRBD1 might be the D (5 bases). The CDR3 has 16 amino acids. Germline CDR1 and CDR2: MNHEY and SVGAGI. Trimming shortened V by 0 bases and J by 5 bases, and 17 bases separated the two germline ends.